What follows describes a single T cell receptor beta chain. The data originate from a study of a mutant IDH1 vaccine in newly diagnosed glioma. As for time point: baseline, week 1 (first vaccination visit). As for treatment: pre-vaccination baseline after standard-of-care therapy. Produced via immunoSEQ multiplex PCR; TCRdb's table is partial and in-frame only. The repertoire consists of around 37,000 clones, with about 73% occurring once and the leading ten covering roughly 9.1%. This sample comprised PBMCs, obtained from a glioma patient treated with radiotherapy, temozolomide or both. The sequence was collected from a man in his forties or fifties with glioma. Some clones in this sample may be carry-over from other donors' samples.

The CDR3 sequence: CASSPRGGLSDEQYF. CDR3 sequence (DNA): TGTGCCAGCTCACCAAGAGGCGGTTTGTCGGACGAGCAGTACTTC. The chain links TRBV18 to TRBJ2-7; D is unclear. Germline CDR1 KGHSH, CDR2 LQKENI. V was pared by 2 bases and J by 5 bases, with 16 bases between. The CDR3 has 15 residues. The full variable domain, rest sourced from reference TRBV18 and TRBJ2-7, is NAGVMQNPRHLVRRRGQEARLRCSPMKGHSHVYWYRQLPEEGLKFMVYLQKENIIDESGMPKERFSAEFPKEGPSILRIQQVVRGDSAAYFCASSPRGGLSDEQYFGPGTRLTVT.